The 26 T cell receptor beta chains in this list originate from one sample, sequenced in a study of Ad26.COV2.S vaccination and SARS-CoV-2 variants. Treatment in this sample: some 20 received Ad26.COV2.S at low or high dose, single or two shots; roughly 5 received placebo; per-sample allocation not given. Sampling was performed 63 days after the first vaccine or placebo injection. The method was immunoSEQ multiplex PCR; TCRdb's version includes in-frame clones alone and lacks a portion of them. The sample yields some 340,000 clones, 85% seen once. Here the sequenced sample was peripheral blood, taken in a trial of Ad26.COV2.S vaccine versus placebo. These receptors were obtained from a person between 18 and 65 years old who received the Ad26.COV2.S COVID-19 vaccine or a placebo.

The chain has TRBV11-3 and TRBJ2-3; D is unresolved. Trimming took 0 bases from V and 5 from J, leaving 6 bases between them. This CDR3 has 13 amino acids. CDR1 and CDR2 (germline): SGHNT, YENEEA. CDR3 region: CASSLDVGDTQYF. The CDR3 DNA sequence: TGTGCCAGCAGCTTAGATGTAGGAGATACGCAGTATTTT.

This clone was detected only a few times. This rearrangement joins TRBV16 to TRBJ2-5, with D hard to call. The CDR3 runs to 12 residues. Trimming left V 3 bases short and J 7 bases short, with 9 bases between. Germline CDR1 is KGHSY and CDR2 is FQNENV. CDR3 in amino acids: CASSQDRGTQYF. CDR3 nucleotide sequence: TGTGCCAGCAGCCAGGACCGTGGGACCCAGTACTTC.

This sequence joins TRBV5-8 and TRBJ1-5; D remains ambiguous. This CDR3 contains 12 residues. Trimming removed 4 bases at V and 5 bases at J, with 7 bases between. The germline V gene has CDR1 SGHTS and CDR2 YDEGEE. Here the CDR3 reads CASSLPYQPQHF. DNA of the CDR3: TGTGCCAGCAGCCTTCCCTATCAGCCCCAGCATTTT.

The gene calls are TRBV7-2 and TRBJ1-1; a weak D match, TRBD1 (6 bases). The germline CDR1 and CDR2 sequences are SGHTA and FQGNSA. The V gene lost 5 bases and the J gene lost 7 bases, with 14 bases spanning the gap. The CDR3 extends over 13 amino acids. Here the CDR3 DNA reads TGTGCCAGCAGCACACGGGACATTCGTGAAGCTTTCTTT. Its translation is CASSTRDIREAFF.

J is TRBJ2-7 and V is TRBV7-9; D call uncertain. V was cut by 3 bases and J by 1 base, with 7 bases left in between. The CDR3 runs to 13 residues. From germline, CDR1 is SEHNR and CDR2 FQNEAQ (reference sequence). CDR3 protein: CASSLMMSYEQYF. CDR3 DNA sequence: TGTGCCAGCAGCTTGATGATGTCCTACGAGCAGTACTTC.

The J gene is TRBJ1-4, the V gene TRBV25-1; 7 bases match TRBD1. The CDR3 is made up of 17 amino acids. Germline V lookup: CDR1 MGHDK, CDR2 SYGVNS. The ends lost 4 bases at V and 2 bases at J; junction bases unmatched: 10. CDR3 residues: CASSGGPGTETNEKLFF. The CDR3, as DNA: TGTGCCAGCAGTGGGGGGCCCGGGACAGAGACTAATGAAAAACTGTTTTTT.

The rearrangement joins TRBV11-1 to TRBJ1-1; TRBD1 agrees at 9 bases. The V segment lost 5 bases and the J segment 5 bases; nucleotides outside the gene matches: 6. The CDR3 extends over 14 amino acids. Germline values: CDR1 SGHAT, CDR2 FQDESV (reference sequence). DNA for the CDR3: TGTGCCAGCAGCCGAGACAGGGGGGGGACTGAAGCTTTCTTT. Its protein product is CASSRDRGGTEAFF.

J is TRBJ2-5 and V is TRBV7-3; D possibly uses TRBD1 or TRBD2 (6 bases each). Germline CDR1 and CDR2: SGHTA and FQGTGA. The ends were cut back, 4 bases at V and 7 bases at J, with 13 bases in the middle. This CDR3 comprises 13 residues. CDR3 in amino acids: CASSSRQEGTQYF. CDR3 coding DNA: TGTGCCAGCAGCTCCCGACAGGAGGGGACCCAGTACTTC.

This clone came up a few times. Within the sample, other DNA sequences also encode this same CDR3. V usage is TRBV7-9 and J usage is TRBJ2-7, with D perhaps matching TRBD1 (5 bases). Deletions cut 1 base from V and 0 bases from J, with 7 bases between. Germline CDR1 and CDR2: SEHNR and FQNEAQ (reference sequence). The CDR3 totals 14 residues. This CDR3 is CASSLGQSSYEQYF. CDR3 DNA: TGTGCCAGCAGCTTAGGACAGAGCTCCTACGAGCAGTACTTC.

The chain is built from TRBV20-1 and TRBJ1-6, with D hard to call. The CDR3 contains 14 residues. V lost 3 bases and J 9 bases, leaving 15 bases between the germline ends. Germline CDR1 and CDR2: DFQATT and SNEGSKA (reference sequence). CDR3 sequence: CSASRPGRGSPLHF. For the CDR3, the DNA is TGCAGTGCTAGTCGCCCAGGCCGGGGTTCACCCCTCCACTTT.

The chain links TRBV5-4 to TRBJ1-6, with unresolved D. Germline CDR1 reads SGHNT; CDR2 reads YYREEE (reference sequence). The length of the CDR3 is 13 residues. With 0 bases removed from V and 10 bases from J, the gap between germline ends came to 8 bases. DNA for the CDR3: TGTGCCAGCAGCTTGGGATCGGGCTCACCCCTCCACTTT. The encoded protein is CASSLGSGSPLHF.

V and J are TRBV27 and TRBJ2-5; 7 nucleotides align to TRBD1. Unmatched junction bases numbered 8, after V lost 6 bases and J lost 4 bases. Germline V gene sequence: CDR1 MNHEY, CDR2 SMNVEV (reference sequence). The CDR3 is 14 amino acids. The CDR3 DNA sequence: TGTGCCAGCAGATTGACAGGGTACGGAGAGACCCAGTACTTC. Translating gives CASRLTGYGETQYF.

As for this clone: Other DNA sequences in the same sample also yield this CDR3. V usage is TRBV5-8 and J usage is TRBJ1-5; D is uncertain. This CDR3 region has 13 residues. Germline loops: CDR1 SGHTS, CDR2 YDEGEE. Trimming left V 1 base short and J 0 bases short, with 2 bases between. This CDR3 is CASSLNSNQPQHF. The CDR3 DNA follows: TGTGCCAGCAGCTTGAATAGCAATCAGCCCCAGCATTTT.

The gene calls are TRBV15 and TRBJ2-2; D not certain. This CDR3 is 18 amino acids long. Trimming cost V 0 bases and J 0 bases, with 14 bases left between them. CDR1 and CDR2 (germline): LNHNV, YYDKDF (reference sequence). CDR3 DNA: TGTGCCACCAGCAGAGATCTTAACTCGCCTACGAACACCGGGGAGCTGTTTTTT. Its protein is CATSRDLNSPTNTGELFF.

This clone was seen a handful of times. J is TRBJ2-5 and V is TRBV21-1; TRBD2 reflects the table's D call only, with no check against the DNA. TRBV21-1 is given as a pseudogene. This CDR3 has 16 amino acids. The CDR3 DNA reads as TGTGCCAGCAGCAAAGCTGGACTAGCGGGGGGAGAGACCCAGTACTTC. This codes for CASSKAGLAGGETQYF.

Turning to this clone: A much larger clone lies a single base off, so this may be a read error. Other nucleotide sequences from this sample produce the same CDR3. The chain couples TRBV6-5 to TRBJ1-1; 10 nucleotides align to TRBD1. After removal of 6 bases from V and 4 bases from J, the junction contained 2 bases not matched to a gene. The CDR3 totals 13 residues. Per germline, CDR1 MNHEY and CDR2 SVGAGI. The CDR3 loop is CASSRDRGTEAFF. DNA for the CDR3: TGTGCCAGCAGCCGGGACAGGGGCACTGAAGCTTTCTTT.

The genes are TRBV4-1 and TRBJ1-2, with TRBD1 as a possible D gene (5 bases). Germline V CDR1 and CDR2: MGHRA, YSYEKL. V dropped 0 bases and J dropped 5 bases, with 7 bases sitting between them. The CDR3 totals 13 residues. CDR3 residues: CASSQDRAYGYTF. For the CDR3, the DNA is TGCGCCAGCAGCCAAGACAGGGCGTATGGCTACACCTTC.

This sequence joins TRBV27 and TRBJ1-2; D perhaps matches TRBD1 (5 bases). In germline, CDR1 is MNHEY, CDR2 SMNVEV (reference sequence). V lost 5 bases, J lost 9 bases, and 16 bases lay in between. The length of the CDR3 is 13 residues. This CDR3 is CASSPGTDGRYTF. In DNA, the CDR3 is TGTGCCAGCAGTCCCGGGACGGACGGACGCTACACCTTC.

The chain is built from TRBV29-1 and TRBJ1-1; tentative D call: TRBD1 (5 bases). Per the germline V gene, CDR1 is SQVTM and CDR2 is ANQGSEA. The V end lost 7 bases, the J end lost 0 bases, and 12 bases lay between the germline ends. CDR3 length: 13 amino acids. The CDR3 spells CSALTELNTEAFF. The CDR3 coding sequence is TGCAGCGCCTTGACAGAGTTGAACACTGAAGCTTTCTTT. Full variable domain (outside the CDR3, taken from reference TRBV29-1 and TRBJ1-1): SAVISQKPSRDICQRGTSLTIQCQVDSQVTMMFWYRQQPGQSLTLIATANQGSEATYESGFVIDKFPISRPNLTFSTLTVSNMSPEDSSIYLCSALTELNTEAFFGQGTRLTVV.

The chain joins TRBV4-1 to TRBJ2-5; no reliable D call. The CDR3 spans 14 residues. The V end was cut by 3 bases, the J end by 4 bases, with 12 bases between. The germline V gene encodes CDR1 MGHRA and CDR2 YSYEKL. The CDR3 spells CASSHTEGRETQYF. Here the CDR3 DNA reads TGCGCCAGCAGCCACACAGAAGGGCGAGAGACCCAGTACTTC.

This chain links TRBV2 with TRBJ2-3; TRBD1 is a possible D gene (6 bases). CDR1 SNHLY and CDR2 FYNNEI come from the germline V gene. CDR3 length: 13 amino acids. The V end lost 10 bases, the J end lost 0 bases, and 11 bases lay between the germline ends. The CDR3, as DNA: TGTGCCATTCAGGGGATTAGCACAGATACGCAGTATTTT. Amino acid sequence: CAIQGISTDTQYF. Variable domain in full (rest from reference TRBV2 and TRBJ2-3): EPEVTQTPSHQVTQMGQEVILRCVPISNHLYFYWYRQILGQKVEFLVSFYNNEISEKSEIFDDQFSVERPDGSNFTLKIRSTKLEDSAMYFCAIQGISTDTQYFGPGTRLTVL.

For the CDR3, the DNA is TGTGCCAGCAGTTACTCGAGGGGGTACACCGGGGAGCTGTTTTTT. Its translation is CASSYSRGYTGELFF. V and J are TRBV6-2 or TRBV6-3 and TRBJ2-2, with D possibly matching TRBD1 (6 bases). The CDR3 has 15 residues. The germline CDR1 and CDR2 sequences are MNHEY and SVGEGT. Trimming stripped 0 bases from V and 3 bases from J, with 8 bases between.

The chain has TRBV7-7 and TRBJ2-2, with 8 bases that match TRBD1. Trimming cost V 4 bases and J 1 base; bases outside gene matches: 8. This CDR3 region has 17 residues. The germline V gene encodes CDR1 SSHAT and CDR2 FNYEAQ (reference sequence). CDR3 residues: CASSSSPGTGNTGELFF. CDR3 in DNA: TGTGCCAGCAGCTCCAGTCCCGGGACAGGGAACACCGGGGAGCTGTTTTTT. Variable domain in full (rest from reference TRBV7-7 and TRBJ2-2): GAGVSQSPRYKVTKRGQDVTLRCDPISSHATLYWYQQALGQGPEFLTYFNYEAQPDKSGLPSDRFSAERPEGSISTLTIQRTEQRDSAMYRCASSSSPGTGNTGELFFGEGSRLTVL.

V and J are TRBV5-4 and TRBJ1-1; D unclear. CDR1 is SGHNT, CDR2 YYREEE, per germline (reference sequence). V gave up 0 bases and J gave up 4 bases, with 7 bases separating them. The CDR3 sequence is 13 residues long. CDR3 in DNA: TGTGCCAGCAGCTTGGAGTTCCGCACTGAAGCTTTCTTT. It specifies CASSLEFRTEAFF.

This rearrangement joins TRBV5-1 to TRBJ2-5; D remains ambiguous. CDR1 is SGHRS and CDR2 is YFSETQ in the germline V gene. The CDR3 covers 16 residues. Trimming shortened V by 2 bases and J by 0 bases, and 14 bases separated the two germline ends. This CDR3 is CASSFGEVMYQETQYF. For the CDR3, the DNA is TGCGCCAGCAGCTTTGGCGAGGTCATGTACCAAGAGACCCAGTACTTC.

The chain links TRBV6-1 to TRBJ2-7, with 8 bases fitting TRBD1. Germline CDR1 MNHNS, CDR2 SASEGT. With V trimmed by 4 bases and J by 0 bases, 14 bases remained unmatched. The CDR3 spans 18 residues. DNA for the CDR3: TGTGCCAGCAGTGGCCCTGGAAACCGACAGGGGAGCTCCTACGAGCAGTACTTC. This encodes CASSGPGNRQGSSYEQYF.